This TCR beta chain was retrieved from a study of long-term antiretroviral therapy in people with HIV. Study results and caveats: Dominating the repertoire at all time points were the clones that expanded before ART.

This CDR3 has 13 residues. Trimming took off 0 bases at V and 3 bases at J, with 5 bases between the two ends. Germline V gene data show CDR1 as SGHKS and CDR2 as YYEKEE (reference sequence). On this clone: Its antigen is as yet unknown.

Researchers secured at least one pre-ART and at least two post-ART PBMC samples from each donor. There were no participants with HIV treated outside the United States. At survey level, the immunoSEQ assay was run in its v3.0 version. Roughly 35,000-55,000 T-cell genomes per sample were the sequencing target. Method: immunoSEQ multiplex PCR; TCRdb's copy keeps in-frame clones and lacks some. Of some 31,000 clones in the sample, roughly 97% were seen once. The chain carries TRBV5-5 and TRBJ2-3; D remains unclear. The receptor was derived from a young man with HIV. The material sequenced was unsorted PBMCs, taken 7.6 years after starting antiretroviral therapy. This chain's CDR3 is CASSLASTDTQYF. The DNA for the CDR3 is TGTGCCAGCAGCTTGGCCTCGACAGATACGCAGTATTTT.